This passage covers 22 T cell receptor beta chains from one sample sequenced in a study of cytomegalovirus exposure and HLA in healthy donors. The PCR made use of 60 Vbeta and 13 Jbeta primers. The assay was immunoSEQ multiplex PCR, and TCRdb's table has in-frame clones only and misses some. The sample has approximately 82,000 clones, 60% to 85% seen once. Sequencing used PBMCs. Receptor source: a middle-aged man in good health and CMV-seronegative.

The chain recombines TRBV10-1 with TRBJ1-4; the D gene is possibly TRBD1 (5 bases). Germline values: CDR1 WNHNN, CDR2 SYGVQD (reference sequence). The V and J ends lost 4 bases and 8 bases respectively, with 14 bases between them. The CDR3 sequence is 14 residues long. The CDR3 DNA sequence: TGCGCCAGCAGTGTCCTCCAGGGCGAGGAAAAACTGTTTTTT. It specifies CASSVLQGEEKLFF.

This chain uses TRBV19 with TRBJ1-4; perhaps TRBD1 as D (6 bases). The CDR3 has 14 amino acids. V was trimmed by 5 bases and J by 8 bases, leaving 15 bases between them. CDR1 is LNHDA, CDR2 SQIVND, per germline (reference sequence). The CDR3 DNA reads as TGTGCCAGTAGTGGTTCTGGGGGCGTCGAAAAACTGTTTTTT. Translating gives CASSGSGGVEKLFF.

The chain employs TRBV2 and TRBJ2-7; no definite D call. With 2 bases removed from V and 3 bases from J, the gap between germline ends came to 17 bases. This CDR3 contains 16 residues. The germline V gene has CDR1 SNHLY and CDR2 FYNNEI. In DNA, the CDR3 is TGTGCCAGCAGTGAATACGCGTCCTCGAAGTACTACGAGCAGTACTTC. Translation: CASSEYASSKYYEQYF.

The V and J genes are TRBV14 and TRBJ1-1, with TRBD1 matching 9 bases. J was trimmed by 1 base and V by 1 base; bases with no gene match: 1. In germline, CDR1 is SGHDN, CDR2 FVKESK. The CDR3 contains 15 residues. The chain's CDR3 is CASSQVTGGNTEAFF. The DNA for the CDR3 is TGTGCCAGCAGCCAAGTGACAGGGGGGAACACTGAAGCTTTCTTT.

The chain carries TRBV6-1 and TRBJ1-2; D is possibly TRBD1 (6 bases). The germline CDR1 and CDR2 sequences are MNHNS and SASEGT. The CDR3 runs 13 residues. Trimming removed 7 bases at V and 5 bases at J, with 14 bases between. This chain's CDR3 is CASTMDSAYGYTF. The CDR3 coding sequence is TGTGCCAGCACTATGGACAGCGCTTATGGCTACACCTTC.

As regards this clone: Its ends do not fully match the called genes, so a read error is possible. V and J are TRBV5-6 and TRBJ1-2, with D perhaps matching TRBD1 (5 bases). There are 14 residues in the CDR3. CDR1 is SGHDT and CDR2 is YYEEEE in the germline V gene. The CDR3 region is CASSLGLGDGGYTF. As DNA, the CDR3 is TGTGCCAGCAGTTTGGGGTTAGGGGATGGCGGCTACACCTTC.

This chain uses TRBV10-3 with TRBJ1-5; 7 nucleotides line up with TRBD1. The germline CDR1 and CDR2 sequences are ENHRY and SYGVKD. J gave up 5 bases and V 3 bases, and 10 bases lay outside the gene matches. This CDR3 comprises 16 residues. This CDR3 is CAISDYDRVGDQPQHF. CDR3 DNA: TGTGCCATCAGTGATTATGACAGGGTAGGTGATCAGCCCCAGCATTTT.

The CDR3 coding sequence is TGTGCCAGCAGCGAAAGAGGCAAGGCCTACGAGCAGTACTTC. It specifies CASSERGKAYEQYF. The chain employs TRBV6-1 and TRBJ2-7; D is unclear. Germline V gene lookup returns CDR1 MNHNS and CDR2 SASEGT. The CDR3 spans 14 residues. V was clipped by 6 bases and J by 2 bases, with 14 bases between them.

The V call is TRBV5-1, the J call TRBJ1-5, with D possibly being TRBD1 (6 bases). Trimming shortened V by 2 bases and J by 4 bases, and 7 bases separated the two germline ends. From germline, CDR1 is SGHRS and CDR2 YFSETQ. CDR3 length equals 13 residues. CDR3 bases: TGCGCCAGCAGCTTCGGACAGAATCAGCCCCAGCATTTT. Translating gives CASSFGQNQPQHF.

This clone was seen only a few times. This CDR3 reads CASSLPREDTEAFF. CDR3 in DNA: TGTGCCAGCAGCTTACCCAGGGAGGACACTGAAGCTTTCTTT. The chain employs TRBV13 and TRBJ1-1; tentatively, D is TRBD1 (5 bases). The V gene's germline CDR1 is PRHDT and CDR2 FYEKMQ (reference sequence). The CDR3 loop spans 14 amino acids. V was cut by 2 bases and J by 3 bases, with 10 bases left in between.

The CDR3 sequence is CASSEAGVQVGSPLHF. In nucleotides, the CDR3 is TGTGCCAGCAGTGAAGCAGGGGTTCAAGTCGGATCACCCCTCCACTTT. The chain is built from TRBV2 and TRBJ1-6; D is perhaps TRBD1 (5 bases). Germline assignment: CDR1 SNHLY and CDR2 FYNNEI. Trimming removed 0 bases from V and 10 bases from J, with 16 bases in between. This CDR3 is 16 amino acids long.

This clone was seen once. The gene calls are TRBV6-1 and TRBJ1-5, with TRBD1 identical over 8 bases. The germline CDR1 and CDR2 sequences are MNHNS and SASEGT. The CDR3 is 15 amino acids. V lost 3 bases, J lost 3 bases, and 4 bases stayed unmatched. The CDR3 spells CASSDRGPYNQPQHF. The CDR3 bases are TGTGCCAGCAGTGACAGGGGGCCGTACAATCAGCCCCAGCATTTT.

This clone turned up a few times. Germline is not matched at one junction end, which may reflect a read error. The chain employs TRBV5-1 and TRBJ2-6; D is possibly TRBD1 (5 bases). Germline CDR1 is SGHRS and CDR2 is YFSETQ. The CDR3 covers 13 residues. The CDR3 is CASSFSGANGLTF. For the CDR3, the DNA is TGCGCCAGCAGTTTTAGTGGGGCCAACGGCCTGACTTTC.

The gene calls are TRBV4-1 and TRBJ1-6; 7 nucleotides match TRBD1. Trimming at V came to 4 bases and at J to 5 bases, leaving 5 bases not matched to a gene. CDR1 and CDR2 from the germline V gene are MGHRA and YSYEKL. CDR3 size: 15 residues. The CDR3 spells CASSPVGQNNSPLHF. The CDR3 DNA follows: TGCGCCAGCAGCCCGGTGGGACAGAATAATTCACCCCTCCACTTT.

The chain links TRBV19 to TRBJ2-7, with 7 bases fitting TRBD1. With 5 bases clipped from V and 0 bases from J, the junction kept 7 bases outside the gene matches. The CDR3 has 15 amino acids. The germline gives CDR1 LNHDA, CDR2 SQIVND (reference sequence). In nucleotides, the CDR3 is TGTGCCAGTAGTGGGAGCCGGGACAGCTCCTACGAGCAGTACTTC. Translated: CASSGSRDSSYEQYF. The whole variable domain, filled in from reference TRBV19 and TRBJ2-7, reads DGGITQSPKYLFRKEGQNVTLSCEQNLNHDAMYWYRQDPGQGLRLIYYSQIVNDFQKGDIAEGYSVSREKKESFPLTVTSAQKNPTAFYLCASSGSRDSSYEQYFGPGTRLTVT.

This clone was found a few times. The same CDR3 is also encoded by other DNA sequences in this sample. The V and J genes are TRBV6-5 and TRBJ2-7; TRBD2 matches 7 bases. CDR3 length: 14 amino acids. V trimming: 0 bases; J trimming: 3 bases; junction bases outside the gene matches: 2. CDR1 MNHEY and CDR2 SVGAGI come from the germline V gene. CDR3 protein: CASSYSGGGYEQYF. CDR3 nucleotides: TGTGCCAGCAGTTACTCGGGGGGGGGCTACGAGCAGTACTTC.

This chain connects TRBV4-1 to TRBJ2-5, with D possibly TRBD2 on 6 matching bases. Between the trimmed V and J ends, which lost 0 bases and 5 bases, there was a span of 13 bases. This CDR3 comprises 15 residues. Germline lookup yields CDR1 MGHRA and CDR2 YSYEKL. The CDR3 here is CASSQDGGAWETQYF. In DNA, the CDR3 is TGCGCCAGCAGCCAAGATGGAGGGGCCTGGGAGACCCAGTACTTC.

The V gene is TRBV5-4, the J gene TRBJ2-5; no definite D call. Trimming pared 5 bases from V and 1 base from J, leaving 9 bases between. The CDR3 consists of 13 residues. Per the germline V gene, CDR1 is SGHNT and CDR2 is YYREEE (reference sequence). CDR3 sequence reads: CASRMAVQETQYF. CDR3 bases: TGTGCCAGCAGGATGGCAGTCCAAGAGACCCAGTACTTC.

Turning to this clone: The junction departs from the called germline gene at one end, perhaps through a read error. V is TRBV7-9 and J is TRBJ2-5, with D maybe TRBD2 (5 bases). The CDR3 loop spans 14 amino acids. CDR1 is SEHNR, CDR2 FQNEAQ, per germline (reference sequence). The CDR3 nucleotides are TGTTCCAGCAGCTTGGCCGGGATCTGGGAGACCCAGTACTTC. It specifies CSSSLAGIWETQYF. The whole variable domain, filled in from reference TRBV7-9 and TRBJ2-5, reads DTGVSQNPRHKITKRGQNVTFRCDPISEHNRLYWYRQTLGQGPEFLTYFQNEAQLEKSRLLSDRFSAERPKGSFSTLEIQRTEQGDSAMYLCSSSLAGIWETQYFGPGTRLLVL.

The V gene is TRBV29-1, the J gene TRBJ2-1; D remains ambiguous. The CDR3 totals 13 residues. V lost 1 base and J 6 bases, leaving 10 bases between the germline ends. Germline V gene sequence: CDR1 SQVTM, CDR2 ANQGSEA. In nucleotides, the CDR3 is TGCAGCGTTGAAGGAACCGCGGCCAATGAGCAGTTCTTC. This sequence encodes CSVEGTAANEQFF.

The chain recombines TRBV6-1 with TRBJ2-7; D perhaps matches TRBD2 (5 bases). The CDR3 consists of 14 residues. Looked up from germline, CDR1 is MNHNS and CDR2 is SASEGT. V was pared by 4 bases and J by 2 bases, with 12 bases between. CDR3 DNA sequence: TGTGCCAGCAGTGTCGGCTGGGGAGCCTACGAGCAGTACTTC. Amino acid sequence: CASSVGWGAYEQYF.

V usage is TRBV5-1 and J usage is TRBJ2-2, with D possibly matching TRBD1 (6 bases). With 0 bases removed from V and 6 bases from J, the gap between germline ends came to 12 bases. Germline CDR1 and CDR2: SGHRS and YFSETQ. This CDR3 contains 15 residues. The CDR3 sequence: CASSLVVSGAGELFF. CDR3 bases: TGCGCCAGCAGCTTGGTCGTGTCAGGGGCCGGGGAGCTGTTTTTT.